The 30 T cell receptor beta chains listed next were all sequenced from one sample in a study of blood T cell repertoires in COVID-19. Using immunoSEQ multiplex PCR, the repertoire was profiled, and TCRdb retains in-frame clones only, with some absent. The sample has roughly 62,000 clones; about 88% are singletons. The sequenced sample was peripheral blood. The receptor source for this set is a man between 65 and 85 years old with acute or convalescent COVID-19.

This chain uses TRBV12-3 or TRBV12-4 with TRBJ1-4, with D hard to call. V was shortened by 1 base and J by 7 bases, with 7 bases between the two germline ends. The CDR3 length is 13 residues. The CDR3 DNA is TGTGCCAGCAGTTTAGGGGCGGGTGAAAAACTGTTTTTT. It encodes CASSLGAGEKLFF.

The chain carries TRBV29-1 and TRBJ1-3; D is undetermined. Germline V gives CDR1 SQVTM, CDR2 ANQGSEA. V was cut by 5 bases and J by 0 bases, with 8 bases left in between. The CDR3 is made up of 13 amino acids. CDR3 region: CSVRLGSGNTIYF. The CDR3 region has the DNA TGCAGCGTTCGACTAGGCTCTGGAAACACCATATATTTT.

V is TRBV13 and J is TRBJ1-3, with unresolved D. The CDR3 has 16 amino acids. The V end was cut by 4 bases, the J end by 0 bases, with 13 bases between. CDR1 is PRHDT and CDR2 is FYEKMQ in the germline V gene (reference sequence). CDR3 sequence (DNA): TGTGCCAGCAGCTCGGAACAGTTCAGCTCTGGAAACACCATATATTTT. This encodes CASSSEQFSSGNTIYF.

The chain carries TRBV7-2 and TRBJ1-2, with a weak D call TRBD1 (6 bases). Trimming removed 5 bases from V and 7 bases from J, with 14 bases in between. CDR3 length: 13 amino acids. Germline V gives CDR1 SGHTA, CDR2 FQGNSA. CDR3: CASSAFRGGGYTF. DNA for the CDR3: TGTGCCAGCAGCGCATTCAGGGGTGGTGGCTACACCTTC.

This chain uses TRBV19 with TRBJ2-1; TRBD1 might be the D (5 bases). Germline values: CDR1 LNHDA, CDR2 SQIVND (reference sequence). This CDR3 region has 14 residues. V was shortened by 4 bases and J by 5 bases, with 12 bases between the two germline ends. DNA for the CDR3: TGTGCCAGTAGTAGGGGCGGAAATAACAATGAGCAGTTCTTC. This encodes CASSRGGNNNEQFF.

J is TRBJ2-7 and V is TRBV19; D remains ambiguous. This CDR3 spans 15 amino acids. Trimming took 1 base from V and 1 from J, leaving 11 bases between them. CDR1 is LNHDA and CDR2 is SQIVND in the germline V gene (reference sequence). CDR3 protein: CASSIVSGASYEQYF. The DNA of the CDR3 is TGTGCCAGTAGTATAGTCTCAGGCGCATCCTACGAGCAGTACTTC. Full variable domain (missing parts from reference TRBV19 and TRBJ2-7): DGGITQSPKYLFRKEGQNVTLSCEQNLNHDAMYWYRQDPGQGLRLIYYSQIVNDFQKGDIAEGYSVSREKKESFPLTVTSAQKNPTAFYLCASSIVSGASYEQYFGPGTRLTVT.

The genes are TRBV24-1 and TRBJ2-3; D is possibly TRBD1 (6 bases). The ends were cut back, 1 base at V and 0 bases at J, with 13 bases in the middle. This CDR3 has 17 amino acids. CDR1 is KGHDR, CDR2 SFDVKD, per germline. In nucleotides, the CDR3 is TGTGCCACCAGTGATTTCCCGGGCAGGGGTAGCACAGATACGCAGTATTTT. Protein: CATSDFPGRGSTDTQYF.

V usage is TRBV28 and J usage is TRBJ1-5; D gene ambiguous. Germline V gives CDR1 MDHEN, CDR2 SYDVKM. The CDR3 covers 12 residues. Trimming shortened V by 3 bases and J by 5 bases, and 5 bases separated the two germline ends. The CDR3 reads CASSFQYQPQHF. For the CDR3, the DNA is TGTGCCAGCAGTTTCCAATATCAGCCCCAGCATTTT.

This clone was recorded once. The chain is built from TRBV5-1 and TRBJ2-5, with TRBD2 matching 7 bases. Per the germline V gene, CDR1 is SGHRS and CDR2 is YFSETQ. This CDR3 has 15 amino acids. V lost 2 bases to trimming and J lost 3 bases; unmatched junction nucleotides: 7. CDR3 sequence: CASSFGGAGEETQYF. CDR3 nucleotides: TGCGCCAGCAGCTTCGGCGGCGCGGGGGAAGAGACCCAGTACTTC.

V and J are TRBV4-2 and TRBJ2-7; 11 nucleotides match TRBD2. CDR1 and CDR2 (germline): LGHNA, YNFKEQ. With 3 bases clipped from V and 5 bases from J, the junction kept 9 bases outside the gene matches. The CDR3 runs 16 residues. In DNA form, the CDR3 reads TGTGCCAGCAGCCAGGGGACTAGCGGCCTGGGCCACGAGCAGTACTTC. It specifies CASSQGTSGLGHEQYF.

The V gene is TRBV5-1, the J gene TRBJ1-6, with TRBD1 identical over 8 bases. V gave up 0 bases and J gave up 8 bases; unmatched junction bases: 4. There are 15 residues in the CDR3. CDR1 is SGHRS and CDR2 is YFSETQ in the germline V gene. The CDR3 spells CASSLDQGAYSPLHF. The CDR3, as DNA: TGCGCCAGCAGCTTGGATCAGGGGGCCTATTCACCCCTCCACTTT.

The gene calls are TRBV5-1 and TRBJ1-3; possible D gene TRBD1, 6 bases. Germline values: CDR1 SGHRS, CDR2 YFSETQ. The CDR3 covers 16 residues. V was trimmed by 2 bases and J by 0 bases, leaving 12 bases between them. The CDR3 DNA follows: TGCGCCAGCAGCTTTTCGGGACAAAACTCTGGAAACACCATATATTTT. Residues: CASSFSGQNSGNTIYF.

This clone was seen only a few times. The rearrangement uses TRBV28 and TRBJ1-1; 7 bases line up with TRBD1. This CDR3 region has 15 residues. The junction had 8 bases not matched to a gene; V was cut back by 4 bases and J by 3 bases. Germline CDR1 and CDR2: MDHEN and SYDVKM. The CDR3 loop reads CASSYPDRRYTEAFF. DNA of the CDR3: TGTGCCAGCAGTTACCCGGACAGGAGGTACACTGAAGCTTTCTTT. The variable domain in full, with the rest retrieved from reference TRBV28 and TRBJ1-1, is DVKVTQSSRYLVKRTGEKVFLECVQDMDHENMFWYRQDPGLGLRLIYFSYDVKMKEKGDIPEGYSVSREKKERFSLILESASTNQTSMYLCASSYPDRRYTEAFFGQGTRLTVV.

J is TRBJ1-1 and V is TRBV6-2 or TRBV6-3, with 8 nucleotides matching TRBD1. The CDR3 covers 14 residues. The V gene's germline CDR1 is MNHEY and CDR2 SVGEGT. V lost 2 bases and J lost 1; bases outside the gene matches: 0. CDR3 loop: CASSYGTGNTEAFF. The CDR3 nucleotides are TGTGCCAGCAGTTACGGGACAGGGAACACTGAAGCTTTCTTT.

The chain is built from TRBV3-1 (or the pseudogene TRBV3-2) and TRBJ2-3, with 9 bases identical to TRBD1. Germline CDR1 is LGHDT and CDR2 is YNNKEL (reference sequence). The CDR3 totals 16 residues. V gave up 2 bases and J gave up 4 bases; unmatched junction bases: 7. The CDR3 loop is CASSQTTGGGADTQYF. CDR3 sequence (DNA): TGTGCCAGCAGCCAAACTACAGGGGGCGGTGCAGATACGCAGTATTTT.

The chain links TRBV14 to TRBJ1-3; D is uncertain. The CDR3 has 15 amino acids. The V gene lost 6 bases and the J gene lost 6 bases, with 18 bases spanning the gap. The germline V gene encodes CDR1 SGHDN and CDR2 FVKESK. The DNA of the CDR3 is TGTGCCAGCAGAAAGAGTGAGGGCAGTTCAAACACCATATATTTT. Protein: CASRKSEGSSNTIYF.

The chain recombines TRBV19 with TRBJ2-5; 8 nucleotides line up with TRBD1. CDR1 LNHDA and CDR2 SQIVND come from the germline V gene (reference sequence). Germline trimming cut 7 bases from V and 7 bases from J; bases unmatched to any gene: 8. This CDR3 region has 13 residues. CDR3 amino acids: CASTPTGVGTQYF. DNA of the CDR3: TGTGCCAGTACCCCGACAGGGGTAGGGACCCAGTACTTC.

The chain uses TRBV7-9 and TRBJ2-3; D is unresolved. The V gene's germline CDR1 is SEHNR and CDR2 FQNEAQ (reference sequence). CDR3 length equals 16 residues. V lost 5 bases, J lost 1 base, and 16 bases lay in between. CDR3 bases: TGTGCCAGCAGCCCAAGACTCCCCGGAGGCACAGATACGCAGTATTTT. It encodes CASSPRLPGGTDTQYF.

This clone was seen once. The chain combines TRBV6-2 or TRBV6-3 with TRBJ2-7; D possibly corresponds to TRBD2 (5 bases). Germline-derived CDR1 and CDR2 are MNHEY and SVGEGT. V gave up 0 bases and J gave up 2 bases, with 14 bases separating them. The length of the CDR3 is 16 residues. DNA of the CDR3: TGTGCCAGCAGTTACTCGAATGGACTGGTCGCCTACGAGCAGTACTTC. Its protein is CASSYSNGLVAYEQYF.

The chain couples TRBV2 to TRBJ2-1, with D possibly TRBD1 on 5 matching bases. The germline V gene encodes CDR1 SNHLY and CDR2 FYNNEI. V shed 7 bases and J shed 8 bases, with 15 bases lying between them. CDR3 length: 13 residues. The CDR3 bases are TGTGCCAGCACCAAAGGGGCGGTATATGAGCAGTTCTTC. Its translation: CASTKGAVYEQFF.

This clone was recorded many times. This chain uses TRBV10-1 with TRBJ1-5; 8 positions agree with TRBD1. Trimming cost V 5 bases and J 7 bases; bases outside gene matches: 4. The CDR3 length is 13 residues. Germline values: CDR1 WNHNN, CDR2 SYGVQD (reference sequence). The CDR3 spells CASSPDRGQPQHF. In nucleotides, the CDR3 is TGCGCCAGCAGTCCTGACAGGGGCCAGCCCCAGCATTTT.

CDR3 sequence reads: CASSQDSGTGAVPLHF. CDR3 bases: TGTGCCAGCAGCCAAGATTCGGGGACAGGGGCTGTTCCCCTCCACTTT. This chain connects TRBV3-1 (or the pseudogene TRBV3-2) to TRBJ1-6, with 10 nucleotides matching TRBD1. This CDR3 comprises 16 residues. Germline V gene data show CDR1 as LGHDT and CDR2 as YNNKEL (reference sequence). Losses at the gene ends were 0 bases for V and 13 bases for J; bases not matched to a gene: 9.

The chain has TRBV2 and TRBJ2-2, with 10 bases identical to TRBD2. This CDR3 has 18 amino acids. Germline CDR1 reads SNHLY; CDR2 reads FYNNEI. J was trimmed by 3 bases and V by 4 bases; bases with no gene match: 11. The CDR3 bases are TGTGCCAGCAGTGTAACTAGCGGGAATATTGTGGACACCGGGGAGCTGTTTTTT. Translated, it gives CASSVTSGNIVDTGELFF. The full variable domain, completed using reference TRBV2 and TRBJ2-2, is EPEVTQTPSHQVTQMGQEVILRCVPISNHLYFYWYRQILGQKVEFLVSFYNNEISEKSEIFDDQFSVERPDGSNFTLKIRSTKLEDSAMYFCASSVTSGNIVDTGELFFGEGSRLTVL.

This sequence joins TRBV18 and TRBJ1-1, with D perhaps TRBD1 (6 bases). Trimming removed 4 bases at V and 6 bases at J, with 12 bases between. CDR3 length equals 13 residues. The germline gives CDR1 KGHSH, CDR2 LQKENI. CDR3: CASSLQGGPEAFF. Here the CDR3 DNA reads TGTGCCAGCTCACTACAGGGAGGGCCTGAAGCTTTCTTT.

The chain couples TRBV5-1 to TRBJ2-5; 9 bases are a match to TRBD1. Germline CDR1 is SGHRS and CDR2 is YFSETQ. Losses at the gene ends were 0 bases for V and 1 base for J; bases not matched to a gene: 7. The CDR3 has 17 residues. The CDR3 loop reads CASSLALRGQGQETQYF. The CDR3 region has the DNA TGCGCCAGCAGCTTGGCGCTAAGGGGACAGGGCCAAGAGACCCAGTACTTC. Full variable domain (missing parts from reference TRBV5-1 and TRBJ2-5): KAGVTQTPRYLIKTRGQQVTLSCSPISGHRSVSWYQQTPGQGLQFLFEYFSETQRNKGNFPGRFSGRQFSNSRSEMNVSTLELGDSALYLCASSLALRGQGQETQYFGPGTRLLVL.

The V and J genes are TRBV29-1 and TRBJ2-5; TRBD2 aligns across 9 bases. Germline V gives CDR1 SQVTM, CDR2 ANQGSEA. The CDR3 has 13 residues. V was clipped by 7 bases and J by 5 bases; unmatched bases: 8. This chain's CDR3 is CSEAGGPGETQYF. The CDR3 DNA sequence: TGCAGCGAGGCGGGAGGGCCGGGGGAGACCCAGTACTTC.

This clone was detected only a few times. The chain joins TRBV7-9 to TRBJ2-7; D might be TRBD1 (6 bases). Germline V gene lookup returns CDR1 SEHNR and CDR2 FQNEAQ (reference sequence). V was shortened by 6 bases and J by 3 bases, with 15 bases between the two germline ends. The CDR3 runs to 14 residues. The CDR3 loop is CASSPDRSVYEQYF. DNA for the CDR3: TGTGCCAGCAGTCCCGACAGGTCAGTCTACGAGCAGTACTTC. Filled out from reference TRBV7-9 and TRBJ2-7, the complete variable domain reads DTGVSQNPRHKITKRGQNVTFRCDPISEHNRLYWYRQTLGQGPEFLTYFQNEAQLEKSRLLSDRFSAERPKGSFSTLEIQRTEQGDSAMYLCASSPDRSVYEQYFGPGTRLTVT.

CDR3 DNA: TGCAGTGCTAGCTCGAGCGGAAGGCAGTACTTC. It translates to CSASSSGRQYF. The rearrangement joins TRBV20-1 to TRBJ2-7; D is perhaps TRBD2 (5 bases). CDR1 and CDR2 from the germline V gene are DFQATT and SNEGSKA (reference sequence). This CDR3 spans 11 amino acids. V lost 3 bases and J 9 bases, leaving 12 bases between the germline ends.

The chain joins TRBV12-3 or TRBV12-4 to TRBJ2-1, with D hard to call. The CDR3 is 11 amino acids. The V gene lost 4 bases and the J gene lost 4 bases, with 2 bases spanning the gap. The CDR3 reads CASSSYNEQFF. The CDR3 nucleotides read TGTGCCAGCAGTTCATACAATGAGCAGTTCTTC.

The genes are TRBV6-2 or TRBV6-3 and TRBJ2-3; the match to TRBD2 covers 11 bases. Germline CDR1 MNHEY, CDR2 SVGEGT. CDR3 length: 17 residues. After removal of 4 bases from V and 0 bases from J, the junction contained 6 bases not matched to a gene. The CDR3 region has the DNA TGTGCCAGCAGTTCTAGCGGGAGGATGCTTAGCACAGATACGCAGTATTTT. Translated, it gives CASSSSGRMLSTDTQYF.